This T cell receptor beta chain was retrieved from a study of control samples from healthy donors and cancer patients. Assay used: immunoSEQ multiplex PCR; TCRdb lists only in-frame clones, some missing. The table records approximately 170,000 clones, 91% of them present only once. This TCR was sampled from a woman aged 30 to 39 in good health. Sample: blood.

The CDR3 DNA reads TGTGCCAGCACCTGGGACAGGATGAACACTGAAGCTTTCTTT. Translation gives CASTWDRMNTEAFF. This chain joins TRBV7-9 and TRBJ1-1; 8 bases map to TRBD1. The germline V gene encodes CDR1 SEHNR and CDR2 FQNEAQ (reference sequence). V gave up 7 bases and J gave up 0 bases; unmatched junction bases: 4. The CDR3 covers 14 residues.